This T cell receptor (beta chain) was observed in a study of OX40 agonist ivuxolimab in advanced cancers. Study-level results: Clonal expansion was seen in CD4+ and CD8+ blood T cells by week 6 at 0.1 to 3.0 mg/kg. Some nonresponders additionally presented with little normalized T-cell clonal expansion. Expanded peripheral T-cell antigen specificity went undetermined.

With 0 bases removed from V and 7 bases from J, the gap between germline ends came to 16 bases. Germline CDR1 and CDR2: SGHAT and FQNNGV. The CDR3 sequence is 16 residues long. This clone was seen once. Its antigen is currently unknown. Data came from immunoSEQ multiplex PCR; TCRdb stores just in-frame clones and leaves some out. The sample lists 50,000 to 70,000 clones; approximately 90% were seen once. This specimen was CD4+ or CD8+ T cells sorted from blood, taken in a trial of the OX40 agonist ivuxolimab. This sequence joins TRBV11-2 and TRBJ2-4, with D tentatively TRBD2 (6 bases). This TCR derives from an adult with an advanced solid tumor such as melanoma, head and neck, liver or kidney cancer. This chain's CDR3 is CASSLDPRAGRNIQYF. The CDR3 DNA sequence: TGTGCCAGCAGCTTAGATCCGCGAGCAGGGAGGAACATTCAGTACTTC.